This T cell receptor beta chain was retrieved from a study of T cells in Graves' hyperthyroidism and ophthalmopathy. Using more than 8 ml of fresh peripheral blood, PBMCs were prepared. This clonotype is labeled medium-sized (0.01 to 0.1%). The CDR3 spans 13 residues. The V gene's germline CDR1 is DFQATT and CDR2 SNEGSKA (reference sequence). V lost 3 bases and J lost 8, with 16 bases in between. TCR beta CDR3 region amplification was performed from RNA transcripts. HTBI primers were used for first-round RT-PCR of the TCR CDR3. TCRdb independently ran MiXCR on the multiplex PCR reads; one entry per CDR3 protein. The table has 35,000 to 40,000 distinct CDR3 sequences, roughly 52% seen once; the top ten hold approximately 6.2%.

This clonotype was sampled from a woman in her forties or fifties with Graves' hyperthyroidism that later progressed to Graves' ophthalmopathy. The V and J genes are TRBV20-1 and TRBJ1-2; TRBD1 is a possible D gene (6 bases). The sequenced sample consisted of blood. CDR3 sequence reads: CSAREQGRHGYTF. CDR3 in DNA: TGCAGTGCTAGGGAACAGGGCAGGCACGGCTACACCTTC.